Sequencing of this T cell receptor beta chain was carried out in a study of vaccination effects on CD4 cells after COVID-19. TCRdb keeps only in-frame clones here, not all; method: immunoSEQ multiplex PCR. The sample lists more than 65,000 clones, approximately 80% occurring once. As for this clone: Its antigen is unidentified.

Study-wide points: Few convalescent patients were included, and no early post-infection timepoints were sampled.

The V and J ends lost 5 bases and 0 bases, in that order; junction bases with no gene match: 8. The CDR3 loop spans 16 amino acids. CDR1 and CDR2 (germline): LNHDA, SQIVND (reference sequence). Antigen-specific CD4+ T cells were first expanded with viral peptide pools by the ViraFEST assay and only then sequenced. A 10-day culture period preceded the isolation of CD4+ T cells. The cohort was immunized with two doses of either the BNT162b2 or mRNA-1273 vaccine. Sequencing used CD4+ T cells from PBMCs cultured with HCoV-229E spike peptides, obtained after COVID-19 vaccination. The source of this sequence is a human donor who received a COVID-19 vaccine. J is TRBJ1-1 and V is TRBV19; TRBD1 aligns across 8 bases. The CDR3 protein is CASSPGQAHMNTEAFF. CDR3 bases: TGTGCCAGTAGTCCGGGACAGGCACACATGAACACTGAAGCTTTCTTT.